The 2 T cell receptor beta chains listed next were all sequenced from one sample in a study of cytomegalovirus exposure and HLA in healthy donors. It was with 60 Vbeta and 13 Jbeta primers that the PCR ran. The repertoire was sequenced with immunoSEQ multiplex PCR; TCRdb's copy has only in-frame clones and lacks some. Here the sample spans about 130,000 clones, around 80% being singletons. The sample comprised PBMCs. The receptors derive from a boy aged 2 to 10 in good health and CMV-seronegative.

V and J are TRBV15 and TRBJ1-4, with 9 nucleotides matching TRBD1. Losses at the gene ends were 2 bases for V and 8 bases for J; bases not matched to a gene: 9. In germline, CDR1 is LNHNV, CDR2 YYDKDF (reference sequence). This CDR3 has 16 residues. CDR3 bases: TGTGCCACCAGCAGATCAAAGGGACAGGGAGGAGAAAAACTGTTTTTT. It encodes CATSRSKGQGGEKLFF.

This chain's CDR3 is CASSLDRDQPQHF. In nucleotides, the CDR3 is TGTGCCAGCAGCCTCGACAGGGATCAGCCCCAGCATTTT. The V and J genes are TRBV11-2 and TRBJ1-5; 7 bases agree with TRBD1. Germline V CDR1 and CDR2: SGHAT, FQNNGV. The V and J ends lost 5 bases and 5 bases, in that order; junction bases with no gene match: 3. The CDR3 is 13 residues long.